Each of the 31 T cell receptor beta chains below was sequenced from the same sample in a study of OX40 agonist ivuxolimab in advanced cancers. The method was immunoSEQ multiplex PCR; TCRdb's version includes in-frame clones alone and lacks a portion of them. This sample yields about 95,000 clones, of which roughly nine tenths are seen a single time; under 0.35% belongs to the top ten. The starting material was CD4+ or CD8+ T cells sorted from blood, obtained in a trial of the OX40 agonist ivuxolimab. Receptor source: an adult with an advanced solid tumor such as melanoma, head and neck, liver or kidney cancer.

The V call is TRBV6-5, the J call TRBJ1-2, with 7 bases identical to TRBD1. The CDR3 length is 13 residues. Trimming at V came to 6 bases and at J to 7 bases, leaving 8 bases not matched to a gene. Germline-derived CDR1 and CDR2 are MNHEY and SVGAGI. Here the CDR3 reads CASSLTGYRGYTF. CDR3 coding DNA: TGTGCCAGCAGCCTGACAGGGTATCGTGGCTACACCTTC.

The V gene is TRBV7-9, the J gene TRBJ2-2; D uncertain. Trimming took 5 bases from V and 6 from J, leaving 22 bases between them. The V gene's germline CDR1 is SEHNR and CDR2 FQNEAQ (reference sequence). This CDR3 has 17 residues. CDR3: CASSRFGAETRPGELFF. The CDR3 DNA sequence: TGTGCCAGCAGCCGATTTGGCGCCGAGACCCGTCCCGGGGAGCTGTTTTTT.

The CDR3 loop is CASSLSDGSRNTEAFF. Written as DNA, the CDR3 is TGTGCCAGCAGTTTATCGGACGGATCTAGGAACACTGAAGCTTTCTTT. The chain couples TRBV28 to TRBJ1-1; D call uncertain. CDR1 and CDR2 (germline): MDHEN, SYDVKM. V lost 1 base, J lost 1 base, and 13 bases lay in between. The length of the CDR3 is 16 residues.

With regard to this clone: Other DNA sequences in this sample translate to the same CDR3. The V and J genes are TRBV5-1 and TRBJ2-7, with D unclear. V was cut by 2 bases and J by 3 bases, with 12 bases left in between. Germline V gene sequence: CDR1 SGHRS, CDR2 YFSETQ. The CDR3 loop spans 14 amino acids. The chain's CDR3 is CASSFNRQGYEQYF. The CDR3, as DNA: TGCGCCAGCAGCTTCAATAGACAAGGCTACGAGCAGTACTTC. The full variable domain, completed using reference TRBV5-1 and TRBJ2-7, is KAGVTQTPRYLIKTRGQQVTLSCSPISGHRSVSWYQQTPGQGLQFLFEYFSETQRNKGNFPGRFSGRQFSNSRSEMNVSTLELGDSALYLCASSFNRQGYEQYFGPGTRLTVT.

V usage is TRBV7-9 and J usage is TRBJ2-7; unclear D gene. In germline, CDR1 is SEHNR, CDR2 FQNEAQ (reference sequence). The CDR3 extends over 16 amino acids. Trimming took 2 bases from V and 5 from J, leaving 19 bases between them. The CDR3 sequence is CASSLLVRKGIHEQYF. In DNA form, the CDR3 reads TGTGCCAGCAGCTTATTGGTGCGGAAGGGAATCCACGAGCAGTACTTC.

The V gene is TRBV28, the J gene TRBJ2-1; no clear D. Trimming removed 4 bases from V and 0 bases from J, with 10 bases in between. Germline V gene data show CDR1 as MDHEN and CDR2 as SYDVKM. This CDR3 contains 15 residues. CDR3 sequence: CASSSPPSSYNEQFF. CDR3 DNA sequence: TGTGCCAGCAGTTCCCCCCCCAGCTCCTACAATGAGCAGTTCTTC.

The genes are TRBV19 and TRBJ1-5, with 7 positions matching TRBD1. The ends lost 6 bases at V and 0 bases at J; junction bases unmatched: 8. Germline CDR1 is LNHDA and CDR2 is SQIVND (reference sequence). The CDR3 is made up of 16 amino acids. CDR3 amino acids: CASRDSRGGSNQPQHF. CDR3 DNA sequence: TGTGCCAGTAGAGACAGCAGGGGGGGTAGCAATCAGCCCCAGCATTTT.

The rearrangement links TRBV7-2 to TRBJ2-3; TRBD1 matches 7 bases. V was clipped by 10 bases and J by 3 bases; unmatched bases: 10. CDR1 and CDR2 from the germline V gene are SGHTA and FQGNSA. The CDR3 spans 14 residues. The CDR3 DNA reads as TGTGCCACCGGGACAGCAGCGAGAACAGATACGCAGTATTTT. Amino acids: CATGTAARTDTQYF. Full variable domain (outside the CDR3, taken from reference TRBV7-2 and TRBJ2-3): GAGVSQSPSNKVTEKGKDVELRCDPISGHTALYWYRQSLGQGLEFLIYFQGNSAPDKSGLPSDRFSAERTGGSVSTLTIQRTQQEDSAVYLCATGTAARTDTQYFGPGTRLTVL.

This rearrangement joins TRBV30 to TRBJ2-2; D not certain. The CDR3 has 13 residues. CDR1 and CDR2 from the germline V gene are GTSNPN and SVGIG (reference sequence). CDR3 coding DNA: TGTGTCTCGAATCCAGGGAACACCGGGGAGCTGTTTTTT. Translated: CVSNPGNTGELFF.

DNA of the CDR3: TGTGCCAGCAGCTTGCAGTCCGGGGTAGAGTCACCCCTCCACTTT. Its protein product is CASSLQSGVESPLHF. V is TRBV5-6 and J is TRBJ1-6; D not certain. Germline-derived CDR1 and CDR2 are SGHDT and YYEEEE. Trimming pared 1 base from V and 10 bases from J, leaving 15 bases between. CDR3 length: 15 residues.

This chain links TRBV5-4 with TRBJ1-1; D not certain. This CDR3 has 13 residues. Germline loops: CDR1 SGHNT, CDR2 YYREEE (reference sequence). Trimming stripped 6 bases from V and 0 bases from J, with 9 bases between. The CDR3 spells CASTKILNTEAFF. In DNA, the CDR3 is TGTGCCAGCACGAAGATATTGAACACTGAAGCTTTCTTT.

This rearrangement joins TRBV7-8 to TRBJ1-5; 8 nucleotides align to TRBD1. Germline CDR1 is SGHVS and CDR2 is FQNEAQ. V shed 4 bases, J shed 2 bases, and the junction held 13 bases outside the gene matches. CDR3 size: 18 residues. CDR3 bases: TGTGCCAGCAGCTCTTGGACAGGGAAAGATGTTGGCAATCAGCCCCAGCATTTT. It yields the protein CASSSWTGKDVGNQPQHF.

This chain joins TRBV2 and TRBJ2-7; perhaps TRBD2 as D (5 bases). CDR3 length: 15 residues. The V end lost 1 base, the J end lost 6 bases, and 16 bases lay between the germline ends. CDR1 is SNHLY, CDR2 FYNNEI, per germline. The DNA of the CDR3 is TGTGCCAGCAGTGAAGGGGGAGTTGGTTCATCCGAGCAGTACTTC. Its translation: CASSEGGVGSSEQYF.

This clone has a single count. This chain links TRBV7-2 with TRBJ1-3; maybe TRBD1 (5 bases). This CDR3 comprises 15 residues. Germline CDR1 reads SGHTA; CDR2 reads FQGNSA. Trimming removed 3 bases at V and 4 bases at J, with 13 bases between. CDR3 bases: TGTGCCAGCAGCTTGGGGAGCAAGGGGGGAAACACCATATATTTT. Its translation: CASSLGSKGGNTIYF.

The CDR3 spells CASSQVGGTGNTIYF. The DNA for the CDR3 is TGTGCCAGCAGCCAAGTGGGAGGGACTGGAAACACCATATATTTT. The J gene is TRBJ1-3, the V gene TRBV4-2, with D hard to call. The V and J ends lost 1 base and 2 bases respectively, with 9 bases between them. The CDR3 is 15 amino acids. Germline V gene data show CDR1 as LGHNA and CDR2 as YNFKEQ.

The chain recombines TRBV5-1 with TRBJ1-1; TRBD1 might be the D (6 bases). Germline CDR1 is SGHRS and CDR2 is YFSETQ. The CDR3 has 14 amino acids. V was trimmed by 2 bases and J by 3 bases, leaving 11 bases between them. As DNA, the CDR3 is TGCGCCAGCAGCTTATCTACAGGGTACACTGAAGCTTTCTTT. Its translation is CASSLSTGYTEAFF. The whole variable domain, filled in from reference TRBV5-1 and TRBJ1-1, reads KAGVTQTPRYLIKTRGQQVTLSCSPISGHRSVSWYQQTPGQGLQFLFEYFSETQRNKGNFPGRFSGRQFSNSRSEMNVSTLELGDSALYLCASSLSTGYTEAFFGQGTRLTVV.

This chain joins TRBV19 and TRBJ1-5; 12 nucleotides line up with TRBD1. After removal of 2 bases from V and 7 bases from J, the junction contained 9 bases not matched to a gene. The length of the CDR3 is 17 residues. Germline V gene lookup returns CDR1 LNHDA and CDR2 SQIVND (reference sequence). This CDR3 is CASSIIWGQGARQPQHF. The DNA for the CDR3 is TGTGCCAGTAGTATAATATGGGGACAGGGGGCACGGCAGCCCCAGCATTTT. The whole variable domain, filled in from reference TRBV19 and TRBJ1-5, reads DGGITQSPKYLFRKEGQNVTLSCEQNLNHDAMYWYRQDPGQGLRLIYYSQIVNDFQKGDIAEGYSVSREKKESFPLTVTSAQKNPTAFYLCASSIIWGQGARQPQHFGDGTRLSIL.

The V gene is TRBV9, the J gene TRBJ2-3, with 9 bases aligning to TRBD1. This CDR3 has 15 residues. CDR1 is SGDLS and CDR2 is YYNGEE in the germline V gene. After removal of 6 bases from V and 4 bases from J, the junction contained 9 bases not matched to a gene. DNA for the CDR3: TGTGCCAGCACCAGGGGGGACAGGGTCGCAGATACGCAGTATTTT. Protein product: CASTRGDRVADTQYF.

The V gene is TRBV30, the J gene TRBJ1-2; D not certain. V was trimmed by 8 bases and J by 7 bases, leaving 17 bases between them. Germline values: CDR1 GTSNPN, CDR2 SVGIG (reference sequence). The CDR3 covers 12 residues. DNA for the CDR3: TGTGCCAGATTGCATTACAGCGGTGGCTACACCTTC. Translated: CARLHYSGGYTF. Full variable domain (outside the CDR3, taken from reference TRBV30 and TRBJ1-2): SQTIHQWPATLVQPVGSPLSLECTVEGTSNPNLYWYRQAAGRGLQLLFYSVGIGQISSEVPQNLSASRPQDRQFILSSKKLLLSDSGFYLCARLHYSGGYTFGSGTRLTVV.

The chain couples TRBV28 to TRBJ1-5; maybe TRBD1 (6 bases). Germline V gene sequence: CDR1 MDHEN, CDR2 SYDVKM. The CDR3 contains 14 residues. With 8 bases removed from V and 6 bases from J, the gap between germline ends came to 17 bases. The CDR3 spells CASWGPAGVQPQHF. CDR3 DNA: TGTGCCAGCTGGGGACCAGCAGGGGTTCAGCCCCAGCATTTT.

The chain has TRBV5-1 and TRBJ1-1; D perhaps matches TRBD1 (5 bases). Germline CDR1 is SGHRS and CDR2 is YFSETQ. This CDR3 region has 14 residues. Trimming took off 3 bases at V and 3 bases at J, with 12 bases between the two ends. The CDR3 is CASSSSRVDTEAFF. DNA of the CDR3: TGCGCCAGCAGCTCATCCAGGGTTGACACTGAAGCTTTCTTT.

This sequence joins TRBV28 and TRBJ2-3; the D is unclear. Germline loops: CDR1 MDHEN, CDR2 SYDVKM. V lost 3 bases and J 2 bases, leaving 18 bases between the germline ends. The CDR3 sequence is 17 residues long. CDR3 amino acids: CASSFPQLLPPTDTQYF. CDR3 DNA sequence: TGTGCCAGCAGTTTCCCCCAACTATTACCTCCCACAGATACGCAGTATTTT.

V and J are TRBV5-1 and TRBJ1-1; D not resolved. The germline CDR1 and CDR2 sequences are SGHRS and YFSETQ. Trimming removed 0 bases at V and 1 base at J, with 4 bases between. This CDR3 has 13 residues. DNA of the CDR3: TGCGCCAGCAGCTTGGCGGGGAACACTGAAGCTTTCTTT. Its translation: CASSLAGNTEAFF. Complete variable domain (other parts from reference TRBV5-1 and TRBJ1-1): KAGVTQTPRYLIKTRGQQVTLSCSPISGHRSVSWYQQTPGQGLQFLFEYFSETQRNKGNFPGRFSGRQFSNSRSEMNVSTLELGDSALYLCASSLAGNTEAFFGQGTRLTVV.

There are a few counts of this clone. The chain has TRBV2 and TRBJ1-2; D not certain. The CDR3 has 14 amino acids. The V gene's germline CDR1 is SNHLY and CDR2 FYNNEI. V shed 1 base and J shed 5 bases, with 11 bases lying between them. The CDR3 nucleotides read TGTGCCAGCAGTGAAGGGGCCAGATCTTATGGCTACACCTTC. Translated, it gives CASSEGARSYGYTF. The complete variable domain, with remaining parts taken from reference TRBV2 and TRBJ1-2, reads EPEVTQTPSHQVTQMGQEVILRCVPISNHLYFYWYRQILGQKVEFLVSFYNNEISEKSEIFDDQFSVERPDGSNFTLKIRSTKLEDSAMYFCASSEGARSYGYTFGSGTRLTVV.

The chain links TRBV4-3 to TRBJ1-2, with 7 bases that match TRBD1. V dropped 8 bases and J dropped 9; count of bases not matched to a gene: 12. This CDR3 is built from 13 residues. CDR1 LGHNA and CDR2 YSLEER come from the germline V gene. CDR3 loop: CASGWTGIISYTF. CDR3 sequence (DNA): TGCGCCAGCGGGTGGACAGGAATTATCAGCTACACCTTC.

The chain carries TRBV5-1 and TRBJ2-3; 9 positions agree with TRBD2. The germline CDR1 and CDR2 sequences are SGHRS and YFSETQ. The CDR3 runs to 15 residues. With V trimmed by 2 bases and J by 4 bases, 5 bases remained unmatched. This chain's CDR3 is CASSFSGRDPDTQYF. The CDR3 DNA sequence: TGCGCCAGCAGCTTTAGCGGGAGAGATCCAGATACGCAGTATTTT.

V gene TRBV30 combines with J gene TRBJ1-4; D not certain. Germline-derived CDR1 and CDR2 are GTSNPN and SVGIG (reference sequence). The CDR3 is 14 amino acids. Deletions cut 0 bases from V and 4 bases from J, with 9 bases between. The CDR3 protein is CAWSVGQINEKLFF. The CDR3 DNA is TGTGCCTGGAGTGTCGGGCAGATTAATGAAAAACTGTTTTTT.

The chain couples TRBV11-2 to TRBJ2-1, with TRBD2 matching 7 bases. Germline CDR1 and CDR2: SGHAT and FQNNGV. Unmatched junction bases numbered 8, after V lost 5 bases and J lost 7 bases. The CDR3 consists of 14 residues. The CDR3 region has the DNA TGTGCCAGCAGCCCGAGAGGACTAGAGAATGAGCAGTTCTTC. Amino acids: CASSPRGLENEQFF. Drawing the rest from reference TRBV11-2 and TRBJ2-1, the complete variable domain is EAGVAQSPRYKIIEKRQSVAFWCNPISGHATLYWYQQILGQGPKLLIQFQNNGVVDDSQLPKDRFSAERLKGVDSTLKIQPAKLEDSAVYLCASSPRGLENEQFFGPGTRLTVL.

The chain couples TRBV6-6 to TRBJ1-1; 9 bases are a match to TRBD1. Germline V gene data show CDR1 as MNHNY and CDR2 as SVGAGI (reference sequence). The trim removed 5 bases at V and 1 base at J, leaving 2 bases unmatched. CDR3 length: 14 residues. For the CDR3, the DNA is TGTGCCAGCAGTAAGGGACAGGGGAACACTGAAGCTTTCTTT. It codes for CASSKGQGNTEAFF.

This clone was seen a single time. The chain combines TRBV5-1 with TRBJ2-6, with D tentatively TRBD1 (6 bases). This CDR3 spans 16 amino acids. The ends were cut back, 4 bases at V and 2 bases at J, with 13 bases in the middle. Germline CDR1 is SGHRS and CDR2 is YFSETQ. CDR3 nucleotides: TGCGCCAGCAGCCGAATCAGGGGCACTGGGGCCAACGTCCTGACTTTC. It specifies CASSRIRGTGANVLTF. Full variable domain (outside the CDR3, taken from reference TRBV5-1 and TRBJ2-6): KAGVTQTPRYLIKTRGQQVTLSCSPISGHRSVSWYQQTPGQGLQFLFEYFSETQRNKGNFPGRFSGRQFSNSRSEMNVSTLELGDSALYLCASSRIRGTGANVLTFGAGSRLTVL.

Written as DNA, the CDR3 is TGTGCCTGGGGGGACTACGAGCAGTACTTC. Translated: CAWGDYEQYF. This rearrangement joins TRBV30 to TRBJ2-7; D is unresolved. Germline assignment: CDR1 GTSNPN and CDR2 SVGIG (reference sequence). V gave up 5 bases and J gave up 3 bases, with 5 bases separating them. The CDR3 covers 10 residues.